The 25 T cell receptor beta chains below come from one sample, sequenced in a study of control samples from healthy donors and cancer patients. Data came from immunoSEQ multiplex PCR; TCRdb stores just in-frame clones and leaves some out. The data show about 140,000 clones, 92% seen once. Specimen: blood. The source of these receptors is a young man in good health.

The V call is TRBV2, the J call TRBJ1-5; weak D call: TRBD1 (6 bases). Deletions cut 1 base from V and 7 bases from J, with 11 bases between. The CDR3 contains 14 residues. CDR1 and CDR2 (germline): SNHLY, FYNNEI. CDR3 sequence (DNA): TGTGCCAGCAGTGAAGGGGGGGGCGGGCAGCCCCAGCATTTT. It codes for CASSEGGGGQPQHF.

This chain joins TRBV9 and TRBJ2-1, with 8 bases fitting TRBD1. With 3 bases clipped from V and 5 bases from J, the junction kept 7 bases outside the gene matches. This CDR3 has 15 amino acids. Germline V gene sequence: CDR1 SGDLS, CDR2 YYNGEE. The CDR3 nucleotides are TGTGCCAGCAGCGGCCCGGGACAGGCTAACAATGAGCAGTTCTTC. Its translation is CASSGPGQANNEQFF.

The CDR3 spells CASSPAGEGAGEKLFF. The CDR3 DNA reads TGTGCCAGCAGTCCAGCGGGGGAAGGAGCGGGTGAAAAACTGTTTTTT. The chain links TRBV28 to TRBJ1-4, with D perhaps TRBD1 (5 bases). The CDR3 totals 16 residues. CDR1 MDHEN and CDR2 SYDVKM come from the germline V gene. Trimming removed 5 bases at V and 7 bases at J, with 20 bases between.

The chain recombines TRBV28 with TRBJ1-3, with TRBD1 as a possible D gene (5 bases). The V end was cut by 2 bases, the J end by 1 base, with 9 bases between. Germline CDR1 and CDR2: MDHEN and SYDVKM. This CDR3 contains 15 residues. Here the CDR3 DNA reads TGTGCCAGCAGTTTAATACAGGTGTCTGGAAACACCATATATTTT. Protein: CASSLIQVSGNTIYF.

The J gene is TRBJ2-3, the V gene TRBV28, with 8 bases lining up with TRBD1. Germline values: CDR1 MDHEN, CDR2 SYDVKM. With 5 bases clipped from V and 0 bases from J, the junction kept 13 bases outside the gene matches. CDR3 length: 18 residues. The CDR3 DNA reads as TGTGCCAGCAGTCAGCCCGCCCACAGGGGGTATAGCACAGATACGCAGTATTTT. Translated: CASSQPAHRGYSTDTQYF.

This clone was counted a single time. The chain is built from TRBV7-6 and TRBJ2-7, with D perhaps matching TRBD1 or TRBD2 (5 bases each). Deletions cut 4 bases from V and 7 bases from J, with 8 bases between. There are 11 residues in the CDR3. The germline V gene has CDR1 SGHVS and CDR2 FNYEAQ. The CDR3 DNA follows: TGTGCCAGCAGCTGGGGCGGGGAGCAGTACTTC. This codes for CASSWGGEQYF.

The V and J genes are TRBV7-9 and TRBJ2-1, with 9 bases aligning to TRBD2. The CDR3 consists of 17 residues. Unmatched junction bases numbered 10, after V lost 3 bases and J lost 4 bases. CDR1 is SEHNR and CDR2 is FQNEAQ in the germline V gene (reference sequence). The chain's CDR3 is CASSFGGLAGQYNEQFF. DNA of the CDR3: TGTGCCAGCAGCTTCGGCGGTCTAGCGGGACAATACAATGAGCAGTTCTTC.

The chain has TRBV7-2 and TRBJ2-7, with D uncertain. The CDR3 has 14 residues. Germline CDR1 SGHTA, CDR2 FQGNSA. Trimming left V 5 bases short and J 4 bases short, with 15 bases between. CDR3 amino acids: CASSTLSSAYEQYF. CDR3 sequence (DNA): TGTGCCAGCAGCACCCTATCTTCGGCTTACGAGCAGTACTTC.

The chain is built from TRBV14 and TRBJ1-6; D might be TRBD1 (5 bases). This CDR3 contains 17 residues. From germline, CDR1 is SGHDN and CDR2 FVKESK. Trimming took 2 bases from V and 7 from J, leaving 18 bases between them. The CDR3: CASSQRQPGTTNSPLHF. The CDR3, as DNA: TGTGCCAGCAGCCAAAGACAGCCTGGGACTACGAATTCACCCCTCCACTTT. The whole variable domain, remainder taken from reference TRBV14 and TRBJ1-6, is EAGVTQFPSHSVIEKGQTVTLRCDPISGHDNLYWYRRVMGKEIKFLLHFVKESKQDESGMPNNRFLAERTGGTYSTLKVQPAELEDSGVYFCASSQRQPGTTNSPLHFGNGTRLTVT.

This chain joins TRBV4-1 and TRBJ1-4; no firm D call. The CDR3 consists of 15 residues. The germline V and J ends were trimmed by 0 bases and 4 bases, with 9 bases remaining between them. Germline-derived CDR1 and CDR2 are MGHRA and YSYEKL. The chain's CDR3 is CASSQDSRSNEKLFF. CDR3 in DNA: TGCGCCAGCAGCCAAGATTCAAGAAGTAATGAAAAACTGTTTTTT.

As DNA, the CDR3 is TGTGCCAGCAGCCAGCTAGACTGGTTACAAGAGACCCAGTACTTC. As protein: CASSQLDWLQETQYF. The V and J genes are TRBV7-9 and TRBJ2-5; no clear D gene. With 5 bases removed from V and 2 bases from J, the gap between germline ends came to 15 bases. The CDR3 is 15 residues long. The germline V gene has CDR1 SEHNR and CDR2 FQNEAQ (reference sequence).

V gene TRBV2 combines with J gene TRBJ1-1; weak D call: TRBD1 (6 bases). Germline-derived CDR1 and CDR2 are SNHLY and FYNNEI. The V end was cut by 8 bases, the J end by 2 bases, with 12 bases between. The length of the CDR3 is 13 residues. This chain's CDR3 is CASLKDRNTEAFF. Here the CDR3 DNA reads TGTGCCAGCCTCAAGGACAGAAACACTGAAGCTTTCTTT.

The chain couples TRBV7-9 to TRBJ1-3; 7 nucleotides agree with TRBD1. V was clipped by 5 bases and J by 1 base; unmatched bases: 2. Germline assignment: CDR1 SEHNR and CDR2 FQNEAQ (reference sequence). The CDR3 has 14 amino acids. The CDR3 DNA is TGTGCCAGCAGCCCGGACAGGTCTGGAAACACCATATATTTT. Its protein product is CASSPDRSGNTIYF.

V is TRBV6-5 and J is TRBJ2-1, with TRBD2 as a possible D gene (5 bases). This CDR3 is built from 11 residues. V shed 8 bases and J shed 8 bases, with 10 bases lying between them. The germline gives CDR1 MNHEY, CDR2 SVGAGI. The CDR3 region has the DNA TGTGCCAGCGGTAGGGAGTATGAGCAGTTCTTC. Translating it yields CASGREYEQFF.

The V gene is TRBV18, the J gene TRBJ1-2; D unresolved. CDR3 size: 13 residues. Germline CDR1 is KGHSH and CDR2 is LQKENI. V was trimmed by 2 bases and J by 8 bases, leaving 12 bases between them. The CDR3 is CASSPKGETGYTF. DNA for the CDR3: TGTGCCAGCTCACCAAAAGGCGAAACGGGCTACACCTTC.

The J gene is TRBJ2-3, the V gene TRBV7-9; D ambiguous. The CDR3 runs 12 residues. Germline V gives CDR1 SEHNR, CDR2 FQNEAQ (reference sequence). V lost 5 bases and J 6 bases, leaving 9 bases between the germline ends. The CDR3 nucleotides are TGTGCCAGCAGCCCCACTTCGGATACGCAGTATTTT. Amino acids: CASSPTSDTQYF.

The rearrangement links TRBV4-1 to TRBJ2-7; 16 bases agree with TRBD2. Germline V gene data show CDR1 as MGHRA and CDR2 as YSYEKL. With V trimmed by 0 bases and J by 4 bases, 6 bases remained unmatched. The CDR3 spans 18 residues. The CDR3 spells CASSQEGTSGRAAYEQYF. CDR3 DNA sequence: TGCGCCAGCAGCCAAGAGGGGACTAGCGGGAGGGCCGCGTACGAGCAGTACTTC.

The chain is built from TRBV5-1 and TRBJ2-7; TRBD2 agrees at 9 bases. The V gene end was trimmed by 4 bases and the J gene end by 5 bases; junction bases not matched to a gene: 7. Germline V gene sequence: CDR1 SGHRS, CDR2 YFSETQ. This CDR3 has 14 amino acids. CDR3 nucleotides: TGCGCCAGCAGCGGGCGGGGGGGCCGGAACGAGCAGTACTTC. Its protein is CASSGRGGRNEQYF.

The CDR3 region has the DNA TGTGCCAGCAGCCAAGGACTAGCGGGAGTTGGCGGGGAGCTGTTTTTT. It translates to CASSQGLAGVGGELFF. This chain links TRBV14 with TRBJ2-2, with 12 positions matching TRBD2. Germline V gives CDR1 SGHDN, CDR2 FVKESK. The CDR3 is 16 residues long. Trimming took 1 base from V and 7 from J; bases not matched to a gene: 4.

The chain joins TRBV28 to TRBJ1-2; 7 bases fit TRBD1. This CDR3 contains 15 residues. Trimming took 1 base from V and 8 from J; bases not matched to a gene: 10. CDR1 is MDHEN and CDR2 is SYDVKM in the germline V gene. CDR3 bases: TGTGCCAGCAGTTTATTAGGAGGACAGGCGCACGGCTACACCTTC. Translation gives CASSLLGGQAHGYTF.

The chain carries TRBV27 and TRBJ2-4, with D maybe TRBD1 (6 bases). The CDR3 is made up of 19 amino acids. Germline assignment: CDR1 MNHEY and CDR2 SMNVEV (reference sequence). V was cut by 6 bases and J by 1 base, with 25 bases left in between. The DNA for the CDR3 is TGTGCCAGCAGCCTTAGATACTCGACAGGTCCCTGGGCCAAAAACATTCAGTACTTC. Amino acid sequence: CASSLRYSTGPWAKNIQYF.

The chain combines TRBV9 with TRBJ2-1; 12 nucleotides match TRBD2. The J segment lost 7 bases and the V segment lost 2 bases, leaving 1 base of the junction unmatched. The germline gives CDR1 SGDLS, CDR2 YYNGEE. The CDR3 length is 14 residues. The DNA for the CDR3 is TGTGCCAGCAGCGTCGGGACTAGCGGGAATGAGCAGTTCTTC. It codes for CASSVGTSGNEQFF.

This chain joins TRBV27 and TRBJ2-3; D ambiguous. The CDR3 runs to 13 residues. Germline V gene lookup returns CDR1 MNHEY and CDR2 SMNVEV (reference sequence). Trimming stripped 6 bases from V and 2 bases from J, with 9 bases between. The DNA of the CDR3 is TGTGCCAGCAGACCAATAATCACAGATACGCAGTATTTT. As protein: CASRPIITDTQYF.

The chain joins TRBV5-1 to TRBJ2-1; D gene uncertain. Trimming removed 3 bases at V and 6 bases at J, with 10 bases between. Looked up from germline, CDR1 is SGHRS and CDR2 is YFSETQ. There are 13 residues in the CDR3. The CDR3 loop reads CASSSDGANEQFF. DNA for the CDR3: TGCGCCAGCAGCTCCGACGGAGCCAATGAGCAGTTCTTC. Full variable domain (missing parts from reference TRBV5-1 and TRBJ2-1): KAGVTQTPRYLIKTRGQQVTLSCSPISGHRSVSWYQQTPGQGLQFLFEYFSETQRNKGNFPGRFSGRQFSNSRSEMNVSTLELGDSALYLCASSSDGANEQFFGPGTRLTVL.

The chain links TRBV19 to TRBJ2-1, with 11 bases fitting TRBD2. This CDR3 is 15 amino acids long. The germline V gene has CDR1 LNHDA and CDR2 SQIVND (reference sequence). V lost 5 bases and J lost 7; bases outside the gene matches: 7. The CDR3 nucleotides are TGTGCCAGTAGTCCGATAGCGGGAGGGCCGAATGAGCAGTTCTTC. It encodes CASSPIAGGPNEQFF.